This T cell receptor (beta chain) was identified in a study of neurological immune-mediated disorders. Study results and caveats: While HTLV-1-associated myelopathy showed the greatest TCR clonal expansion, multiple sclerosis showed the least, falling below healthy controls.

The cDNA was produced through 5'RACE with 10-nucleotide random UMIs. TCRdb re-analysed the 5' RACE reads in MiXCR, keeping a single row per CDR3 protein. The sample records about 43,000 distinct CDR3 sequences, more than 9.5% being singletons. At least ten counts were recorded for this clonotype. Antigen unknown. This CDR3 has 16 residues. Germline CDR1 is DFQATT and CDR2 is SNEGSKA (reference sequence). J gave up 0 bases and V 3 bases, and 8 bases lay outside the gene matches. Among the participants, healthy controls were blood bank volunteers in Maryland, USA. Where libraries were unsorted, they were derived from 2 million PBMCs stored at -80 degrees C.

The origin of this receptor is a female donor in good health. V is TRBV20-1 and J is TRBJ1-5; 7 nucleotides agree with TRBD1. The sequenced material came from PBMCs. The CDR3 protein is CSASAGTAFSNQPQHF. CDR3 DNA: TGCAGTGCTAGCGCAGGGACAGCCTTTAGCAATCAGCCCCAGCATTTT.